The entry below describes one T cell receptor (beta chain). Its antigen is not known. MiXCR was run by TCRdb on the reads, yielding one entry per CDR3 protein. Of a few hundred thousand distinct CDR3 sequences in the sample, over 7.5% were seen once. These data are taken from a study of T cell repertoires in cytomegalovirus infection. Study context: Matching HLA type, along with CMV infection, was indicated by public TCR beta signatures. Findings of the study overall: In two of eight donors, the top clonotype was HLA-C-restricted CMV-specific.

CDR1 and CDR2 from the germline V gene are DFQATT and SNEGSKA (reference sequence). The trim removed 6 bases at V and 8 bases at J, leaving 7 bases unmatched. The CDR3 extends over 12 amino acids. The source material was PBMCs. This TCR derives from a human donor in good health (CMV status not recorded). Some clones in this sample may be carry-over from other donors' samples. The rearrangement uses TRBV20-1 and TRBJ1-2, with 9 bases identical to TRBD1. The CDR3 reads CSAWDRVEGYTF. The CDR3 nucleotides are TGCAGTGCCTGGGACAGGGTAGAGGGCTACACCTTC.